This passage covers 8 T cell receptor beta chains from one sample sequenced in a study of shared clonotypes between healthy human individuals. Sequenced by immunoSEQ multiplex PCR; TCRdb stores in-frame clones only, minus some. The table shows about 690,000 clones, with about 90% occurring only once. The sequencing sample was made of memory CD8+ T cells from PBMCs. Sample subset: CD45RO+ cells pooled with CCR7-negative TemRA cells. All receptors derive from a man in his late teens or twenties in good health. Some clones in this sample may be carry-over from other donors' samples.

The chain uses TRBV29-1 and TRBJ2-7; 10 bases fit TRBD2. Unmatched junction bases numbered 4, after V lost 4 bases and J lost 4 bases. From germline, CDR1 is SQVTM and CDR2 ANQGSEA. The CDR3 contains 13 residues. Here the CDR3 reads CSVVTSGIYEQYF. Here the CDR3 DNA reads TGCAGCGTTGTTACTAGCGGGATTTACGAGCAGTACTTC.

This chain uses TRBV28 with TRBJ1-5; D unresolved. Trimming took off 5 bases at V and 5 bases at J, with 22 bases between the two ends. The CDR3 length is 17 residues. Germline assignment: CDR1 MDHEN and CDR2 SYDVKM. The CDR3 region is CASSGRWRRGTDQPQHF. In DNA, the CDR3 is TGTGCCAGCAGTGGTCGTTGGAGGAGAGGAACCGATCAGCCCCAGCATTTT.

This clone came up a few times. The chain recombines TRBV7-9 with TRBJ1-1, with D unclear. The germline CDR1 and CDR2 sequences are SEHNR and FQNEAQ (reference sequence). V was pared by 1 base and J by 4 bases, with 7 bases between. This CDR3 spans 13 amino acids. This CDR3 is CASSLGFRTEAFF. DNA for the CDR3: TGTGCCAGCAGCTTAGGGTTTCGCACTGAAGCTTTCTTT.

On this clone itself: The DNA is left out, because the CDR3 cannot be placed on it with certainty; the CDR3 is given as TCRdb lists it. The rearrangement uses TRBV27 and TRBJ1-1. The CDR3 totals 12 residues, both ends included. Per the germline V gene, CDR1 is MNHEY and CDR2 is SMNVEV (reference sequence). Here the CDR3 reads CASSSSNTEAFF.

The sample holds one count of this clone. This chain connects TRBV7-3 to TRBJ2-4, with TRBD2 as a possible D gene (5 bases). V gave up 2 bases and J gave up 4 bases, with 15 bases separating them. Germline CDR1 is SGHTA and CDR2 is FQGTGA. This CDR3 region has 16 residues. CDR3 DNA sequence: TGTGCCAGCAGCTTAGGACCGGCTAGCAGAAAAAACATTCAGTACTTC. Its protein product is CASSLGPASRKNIQYF.

This clone showed up just once. The genes are TRBV5-1 and TRBJ1-2; D not certain. Germline CDR1 and CDR2: SGHRS and YFSETQ. The CDR3 has 15 residues. Trimming cost V 4 bases and J 9 bases, with 22 bases left between them. CDR3 sequence reads: CASSVGERRRNSYTF. The CDR3 DNA is TGCGCCAGCAGCGTGGGTGAGCGGCGGCGGAATAGCTACACCTTC.

This clone appeared a single time. This chain's CDR3 is CASSQELTRVIYGYTF. The CDR3 nucleotides read TGCGCCAGCAGCCAAGAATTGACACGAGTAATTTATGGCTACACCTTC. The chain recombines TRBV4-1 with TRBJ1-2; D call uncertain. This CDR3 is 16 amino acids long. CDR1 is MGHRA, CDR2 YSYEKL, per germline. Trimming took off 0 bases at V and 5 bases at J, with 16 bases between the two ends.

The rearrangement uses TRBV4-1 and TRBJ1-5; tentatively, D is TRBD1 (6 bases). Trimming took 4 bases from V and 6 from J, leaving 16 bases between them. Looked up from germline, CDR1 is MGHRA and CDR2 is YSYEKL. The CDR3 is 15 residues long. CDR3 DNA sequence: TGCGCCAGCAGCCTACAGGGAGATGGTCGTCAGCCCCAGCATTTT. This translates into CASSLQGDGRQPQHF.